The 32 T cell receptor beta chains reported below all come from one sample, sequenced in a study of blood T cell repertoires in COVID-19 (dated by TCRdb to 2020 to 2021). Libraries were prepared through the immunoSEQ multiplex PCR assay. Drawn from immuneACCESS, this table holds only the in-frame rearrangements with V and J called that TCRdb kept. Clones are partly lost; checked studies trace under half to an unresolved V gene and leave the rest unexplained. The sample includes 210,000 or so clones, with around four fifths observed a single time. Jointly, the top ten make up 20% of the sample. The material sequenced was peripheral blood. The receptors were gathered from a human donor in a cohort sampled during active COVID-19.

This clone was counted between two and nine times. This chain joins TRBV10-1 and TRBJ1-2; weak D call: TRBD1 (5 bases). CDR1 WNHNN and CDR2 SYGVQD come from the germline V gene (reference sequence). With 5 bases removed from V and 2 bases from J, the gap between germline ends came to 12 bases. The length of the CDR3 is 14 residues. In DNA, the CDR3 is TGCGCCAGCAGTCCGGGGGGACTAAACTATGGCTACACCTTC. As protein: CASSPGGLNYGYTF.

In its sample, this clone was seen once. The chain couples TRBV4-1 to TRBJ2-7, with 10 bases aligning to TRBD1. Germline V gene lookup returns CDR1 MGHRA and CDR2 YSYEKL. The CDR3 covers 15 residues. Trimming cost V 4 bases and J 0 bases; bases outside gene matches: 3. The CDR3 DNA follows: TGCGCCAGCAGCCTATGGACAGGGGGCTCCTACGAGCAGTACTTC. Translation: CASSLWTGGSYEQYF.

V gene TRBV2 combines with J gene TRBJ2-4; 7 bases are shared with TRBD1. V was clipped by 4 bases and J by 1 base; unmatched bases: 7. The CDR3 extends over 16 amino acids. Germline CDR1 is SNHLY and CDR2 is FYNNEI. CDR3: CASSVTGARAKNIQYF. In nucleotides, the CDR3 is TGTGCCAGCAGTGTTACAGGGGCTAGGGCCAAAAACATTCAGTACTTC. The full variable domain, its missing parts supplied by reference TRBV2 and TRBJ2-4, is EPEVTQTPSHQVTQMGQEVILRCVPISNHLYFYWYRQILGQKVEFLVSFYNNEISEKSEIFDDQFSVERPDGSNFTLKIRSTKLEDSAMYFCASSVTGARAKNIQYFGAGTRLSVL.

This clone has a single count. The chain carries TRBV5-6 and TRBJ2-7; D is unresolved. With 0 bases removed from V and 2 bases from J, the gap between germline ends came to 9 bases. The CDR3 extends over 14 amino acids. The germline V gene has CDR1 SGHDT and CDR2 YYEEEE. The CDR3 nucleotides read TGTGCCAGCAGCTTGGCCGGGTCAACCTACGAGCAGTACTTC. Its protein product is CASSLAGSTYEQYF.

The rearrangement joins TRBV6-6 to TRBJ1-5; TRBD1 agrees at 7 bases. The CDR3 is 14 residues long. Germline lookup yields CDR1 MNHNY and CDR2 SVGAGI (reference sequence). Trimming took 6 bases from V and 6 from J; bases not matched to a gene: 8. DNA for the CDR3: TGTGCCAGCAGAACGGACAGGTTGGGTCAGCCCCAGCATTTT. Its protein is CASRTDRLGQPQHF.

The chain has TRBV2 and TRBJ2-1; 7 bases are shared with TRBD2. Germline assignment: CDR1 SNHLY and CDR2 FYNNEI. Trimming removed 2 bases from V and 12 bases from J; junction bases left unmatched: 10. CDR3 length equals 14 residues. In nucleotides, the CDR3 is TGTGCCAGCAGTGAACGCGGCGGGAGTGGAGTGCAGTTCTTC. It specifies CASSERGGSGVQFF.

The V and J genes are TRBV9 and TRBJ1-6, with D unresolved. CDR1 is SGDLS, CDR2 YYNGEE, per germline. The V and J ends lost 0 bases and 6 bases respectively, with 7 bases between them. The CDR3 is 14 residues long. CDR3 sequence: CASSVDAGNSPLHF. For the CDR3, the DNA is TGTGCCAGCAGCGTAGATGCGGGTAATTCACCCCTCCACTTT.

The rearrangement links TRBV5-8 to TRBJ1-1; 8 nucleotides line up with TRBD1. J gave up 4 bases and V 0 bases, and 5 bases lay outside the gene matches. The CDR3 is made up of 15 amino acids. Germline CDR1 reads SGHTS; CDR2 reads YDEGEE. In DNA, the CDR3 is TGTGCCAGCAGCTTGGTACCAGGGGGCCGCACTGAAGCTTTCTTT. Residues: CASSLVPGGRTEAFF.

The chain recombines TRBV21-1 with TRBJ2-5; TRBD2, as called in the table, went unchecked against the DNA. TRBV21-1 is a pseudogene locus. This CDR3 spans 13 amino acids. The chain's CDR3 is CASSPRGAETQYF. CDR3 sequence (DNA): TGTGCCAGCAGCCCGCGGGGGGCAGAGACCCAGTACTTC.

The V and J genes are TRBV6-6 and TRBJ1-4; D gene ambiguous. This CDR3 region has 15 residues. CDR1 MNHNY and CDR2 SVGAGI come from the germline V gene (reference sequence). Deletions cut 2 bases from V and 4 bases from J, with 11 bases between. For the CDR3, the DNA is TGTGCCAGCAGTTACGATCGAGTGAATAATGAAAAACTGTTTTTT. Its translation: CASSYDRVNNEKLFF.

This clone was counted between two and nine times. This chain uses TRBV3-1 (or the pseudogene TRBV3-2) with TRBJ1-3; no clear D. The CDR3 has 15 residues. Trimming took off 0 bases at V and 2 bases at J, with 8 bases between the two ends. The germline gives CDR1 LGHDT, CDR2 YNNKEL (reference sequence). The CDR3 nucleotides are TGTGCCAGCAGCCAAGATACGAGGGCTGGAAACACCATATATTTT. Amino acids: CASSQDTRAGNTIYF.

The CDR3 loop is CASTPRAGDRRQYF. CDR3 DNA sequence: TGCGCCAGCACCCCCCGAGCGGGGGACAGAAGGCAGTACTTC. This sequence joins TRBV5-1 and TRBJ2-4; the D gene is possibly TRBD2 (8 bases). The germline gives CDR1 SGHRS, CDR2 YFSETQ. V lost 6 bases to trimming and J lost 13 bases, with 23 bases between them. This CDR3 comprises 14 residues.

This sequence joins TRBV20-1 and TRBJ1-2; D uncertain. The V end lost 5 bases, the J end lost 6 bases, and 4 bases lay between the germline ends. Germline assignment: CDR1 DFQATT and CDR2 SNEGSKA (reference sequence). This CDR3 is 9 amino acids long. This CDR3 reads CSAPDGYTF. CDR3 nucleotide sequence: TGCAGTGCTCCCGATGGCTACACCTTC.

This chain's CDR3 is CASSPLLGKETQYF. CDR3 nucleotide sequence: TGTGCCAGCAGCCCGCTACTAGGGAAGGAGACCCAGTACTTC. This sequence joins TRBV5-6 and TRBJ2-5; weak D call: TRBD2 (5 bases). Deletions cut 4 bases from V and 5 bases from J, with 15 bases between. The germline gives CDR1 SGHDT, CDR2 YYEEEE. The CDR3 totals 14 residues.

The chain recombines TRBV29-1 with TRBJ2-1; TRBD2 agrees at 8 bases. This CDR3 is 13 amino acids long. V was clipped by 3 bases and J by 9 bases; unmatched bases: 7. Per the germline V gene, CDR1 is SQVTM and CDR2 is ANQGSEA. CDR3 bases: TGCAGCGTTGATGGCGGGAGGATTTTTGAGCAGTTCTTC. As protein: CSVDGGRIFEQFF.

The chain joins TRBV18 to TRBJ2-1, with 9 bases matching TRBD2. The V and J ends lost 3 bases and 4 bases, in that order; junction bases with no gene match: 4. This CDR3 is 15 amino acids long. Looked up from germline, CDR1 is KGHSH and CDR2 is LQKENI. CDR3 in amino acids: CASSPPGLAYNEQFF. DNA of the CDR3: TGTGCCAGCTCACCGCCGGGACTAGCATACAATGAGCAGTTCTTC. Full variable domain (missing parts from reference TRBV18 and TRBJ2-1): NAGVMQNPRHLVRRRGQEARLRCSPMKGHSHVYWYRQLPEEGLKFMVYLQKENIIDESGMPKERFSAEFPKEGPSILRIQQVVRGDSAAYFCASSPPGLAYNEQFFGPGTRLTVL.

This sequence joins TRBV5-1 and TRBJ1-1; 7 nucleotides line up with TRBD1. With 5 bases clipped from V and 3 bases from J, the junction kept 4 bases outside the gene matches. CDR1 is SGHRS, CDR2 YFSETQ, per germline. The CDR3 loop spans 13 amino acids. The CDR3 spells CASREQGYTEAFF. The CDR3 DNA sequence: TGCGCCAGCAGGGAACAGGGGTACACTGAAGCTTTCTTT.

This chain connects TRBV24-1 to TRBJ2-1, with D perhaps TRBD1 (5 bases). Deletions cut 7 bases from V and 5 bases from J, with 11 bases between. Germline V lookup: CDR1 KGHDR, CDR2 SFDVKD. The CDR3 has 13 amino acids. The CDR3 region is CATSGDRDNEQFF. The DNA of the CDR3 is TGTGCCACCAGCGGCGACAGAGACAATGAGCAGTTCTTC.

In this sample, this clone turned up once. This chain links TRBV6-5 with TRBJ2-2; TRBD1 might be the D (6 bases). Germline-derived CDR1 and CDR2 are MNHEY and SVGAGI. The length of the CDR3 is 14 residues. V lost 6 bases and J lost 5, with 13 bases in between. CDR3 nucleotides: TGTGCCAGCAGAATAACTACAGGGACCGGGGAGCTGTTTTTT. This sequence encodes CASRITTGTGELFF.

The genes are TRBV7-8 and TRBJ1-5; TRBD1 matches at 11 bases. There are 16 residues in the CDR3. Germline V gene lookup returns CDR1 SGHVS and CDR2 FQNEAQ. The V gene end was trimmed by 1 base and the J gene end by 5 bases; junction bases not matched to a gene: 4. In DNA, the CDR3 is TGTGCCAGCAGCTTAGGGGGGACAGGGGGTCATCAGCCCCAGCATTTT. Translation gives CASSLGGTGGHQPQHF.

The gene calls are TRBV20-1 and TRBJ2-7; the D gene is possibly TRBD1 (5 bases). This CDR3 contains 13 residues. Trimming left V 3 bases short and J 2 bases short, with 11 bases between. Germline V gives CDR1 DFQATT, CDR2 SNEGSKA (reference sequence). CDR3 in DNA: TGCAGTGCTAGTGGGGCCCTCGCCTACGAGCAGTACTTC. Translating it yields CSASGALAYEQYF.

The J gene is TRBJ2-5, the V gene TRBV5-5, with 11 bases identical to TRBD1. Trimming removed 4 bases from V and 3 bases from J; junction bases left unmatched: 8. The CDR3 contains 16 residues. Germline values: CDR1 SGHKS, CDR2 YYEKEE (reference sequence). This CDR3 is CASSALPGQGEETQYF. The CDR3 DNA follows: TGTGCCAGCAGCGCACTACCGGGACAGGGGGAAGAGACCCAGTACTTC.

The chain uses TRBV7-8 and TRBJ2-1; 9 positions agree with TRBD1. J lost 4 bases, V lost 4 bases, and 5 bases had no gene match. The CDR3 has 15 residues. From germline, CDR1 is SGHVS and CDR2 FQNEAQ. CDR3 loop: CASSWGQGSYNEQFF. CDR3 sequence (DNA): TGTGCCAGCAGCTGGGGACAGGGATCGTACAATGAGCAGTTCTTC.

The chain combines TRBV19 with TRBJ1-5; D is possibly TRBD1 (5 bases). Germline V gene lookup returns CDR1 LNHDA and CDR2 SQIVND (reference sequence). With 2 bases removed from V and 2 bases from J, the gap between germline ends came to 10 bases. The CDR3 consists of 15 residues. DNA of the CDR3: TGTGCCAGTAGTATACAAGGGGAGGGCAATCAGCCCCAGCATTTT. Translating gives CASSIQGEGNQPQHF.

This clone was found once. The V gene is TRBV7-3, the J gene TRBJ1-1, with a possible D match to TRBD1 (6 bases). The CDR3 is made up of 13 amino acids. CDR1 and CDR2 (germline): SGHTA, FQGTGA. V lost 5 bases and J lost 1, with 8 bases in between. The CDR3 bases are TGTGCCAGCAGCCCGACAGGGAACACTGAAGCTTTCTTT. Its protein is CASSPTGNTEAFF.

The chain recombines TRBV7-9 with TRBJ1-6; 8 positions agree with TRBD1. The V and J ends lost 1 base and 11 bases, in that order; junction bases with no gene match: 7. The CDR3 sequence is 15 residues long. The germline gives CDR1 SEHNR, CDR2 FQNEAQ (reference sequence). The CDR3 spells CASSLGTGGATPLHF. The DNA of the CDR3 is TGTGCCAGCAGCTTAGGTACAGGGGGAGCGACACCCCTCCACTTT.

The chain has TRBV6-6 and TRBJ2-7; D gene ambiguous. This CDR3 spans 13 amino acids. The V gene lost 6 bases and the J gene lost 2 bases, with 11 bases spanning the gap. Germline CDR1 is MNHNY and CDR2 is SVGAGI (reference sequence). This chain's CDR3 is CASSHGSTYEQYV. CDR3 sequence (DNA): TGTGCCAGCAGCCACGGGTCCACCTACGAGCAGTACGTC.

The chain recombines TRBV5-1 with TRBJ2-1; the D gene is possibly TRBD2 (5 bases). Germline assignment: CDR1 SGHRS and CDR2 YFSETQ. Trimming took off 3 bases at V and 7 bases at J, with 11 bases between the two ends. This CDR3 is built from 13 residues. CDR3 amino acids: CASSSDYGNEQFF. The CDR3 DNA sequence: TGCGCCAGCAGCTCAGACTATGGGAATGAGCAGTTCTTC.

This chain uses TRBV10-3 with TRBJ2-3, with 7 nucleotides matching TRBD2. Per the germline V gene, CDR1 is ENHRY and CDR2 is SYGVKD. The CDR3 covers 13 residues. The V segment lost 8 bases and the J segment 2 bases; nucleotides outside the gene matches: 4. The CDR3 nucleotides are TGTGCCATCTCCGGGACTAACACAGATACGCAGTATTTT. This codes for CAISGTNTDTQYF.

V and J are TRBV18 and TRBJ1-1; the D gene is possibly TRBD1 (6 bases). V shed 1 base and J shed 3 bases, with 12 bases lying between them. Germline V gene lookup returns CDR1 KGHSH and CDR2 LQKENI. The CDR3 is 15 residues long. The CDR3, as DNA: TGTGCCAGCTCACCACGGGGGCAGCAGGACACTGAAGCTTTCTTT. Its protein is CASSPRGQQDTEAFF.

This chain joins TRBV27 and TRBJ2-3; D uncertain. Germline values: CDR1 MNHEY, CDR2 SMNVEV (reference sequence). Trimming took off 2 bases at V and 1 base at J, with 4 bases between the two ends. CDR3 length: 13 residues. In nucleotides, the CDR3 is TGTGCCAGCAGTTTACGGGGCACAGATACGCAGTATTTT. This encodes CASSLRGTDTQYF.

The chain uses TRBV14 and TRBJ1-6, with 7 bases fitting TRBD1. The ends lost 4 bases at V and 8 bases at J; junction bases unmatched: 8. The CDR3 contains 15 residues. Looked up from germline, CDR1 is SGHDN and CDR2 is FVKESK. The CDR3 protein is CASSRRDRGDSPLHF. The CDR3 bases are TGTGCCAGCAGCCGAAGGGACAGAGGAGATTCACCCCTCCACTTT.